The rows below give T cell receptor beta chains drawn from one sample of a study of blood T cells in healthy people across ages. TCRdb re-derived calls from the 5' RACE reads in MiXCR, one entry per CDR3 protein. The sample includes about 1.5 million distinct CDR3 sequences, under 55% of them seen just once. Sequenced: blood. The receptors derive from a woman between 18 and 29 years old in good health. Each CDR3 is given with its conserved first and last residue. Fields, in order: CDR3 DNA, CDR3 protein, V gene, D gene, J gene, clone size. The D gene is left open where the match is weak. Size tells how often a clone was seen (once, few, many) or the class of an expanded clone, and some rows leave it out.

TGTGCCTGGAGTGTACGACCGCGTTTGGACGAGCAGTACTTC,CAWSVRPRLDEQYF,TRBV30,NA,TRBJ2-7,NA
TGTGCCAGCAGTTTGACCCTGGGAGCAGGCACCGGGGAGCTGTTTTTT,CASSLTLGAGTGELFF,TRBV28,NA,TRBJ2-2,NA
TGTGCCAGCAGCCGGGGACTAGCGGGCCAGTACTTC,CASSRGLAGQYF,TRBV12-3/TRBV12-4,TRBD2,TRBJ2-5,NA
TGTGCCAGCAGTGAGGTGGGGACCAGCAATCAGCCCCAGCATTTT,CASSEVGTSNQPQHF,TRBV2,NA,TRBJ1-5,few
TGCAGTGCTAGAGGTGTGTCGGCGGGGGCACTCACAGATACGCAGTATTTT,CSARGVSAGALTDTQYF,TRBV20-1,NA,TRBJ2-3,NA
TGTGCCAGCAGTGGCGGGTCGGAAGGGACAGATACGCAGTATTTT,CASSGGSEGTDTQYF,TRBV6-4,NA,TRBJ2-3,few
TGTGCCACCAGCAGAGGAGTCCCGCAGGATGAAAAACTGTTTTTT,CATSRGVPQDEKLFF,TRBV15,NA,TRBJ1-4,NA
TGTGCCAGCAGCTTAGCGCACACCTCTAACTCCTACGAGCAGTACTTC,CASSLAHTSNSYEQYF,TRBV7-9,NA,TRBJ2-7,few
TGTGCCAGCGGATTCGGACTAGCGGGCGCAGTTACGCAGTATTTT,CASGFGLAGAVTQYF,TRBV12-3/TRBV12-4,TRBD2,TRBJ2-3,NA
TGTGCCACCAGCAGGACAGGGAGAGGAGATACGCAGTATTTT,CATSRTGRGDTQYF,TRBV15,TRBD1,TRBJ2-3,NA
TGTGCCAGCAGTACCCCGGGGCAGACCACCGGGGAGCTGTTTTTT,CASSTPGQTTGELFF,TRBV6-2/TRBV6-3,NA,TRBJ2-2,NA
TGTGCCAGCAGAGTCGGCGGGTCCAATGAGCAGTACTTC,CASRVGGSNEQYF,TRBV27,NA,TRBJ2-5,NA
TGTGCCAGCAGCCAAGACGAACGGCCCGGGGAGTCCGAGCAGTTCTTC,CASSQDERPGESEQFF,TRBV4-2,NA,TRBJ2-1,NA
TGCAGTGCGGTGTGGGACAGGGACTACGAGCAGTACTTC,CSAVWDRDYEQYF,TRBV20-1,TRBD1,TRBJ2-7,NA
TGTGCCAGCAGTTATGGAGCGGCCCAGCAGTTCTTC,CASSYGAAQQFF,TRBV6-2/TRBV6-3,NA,TRBJ2-1,few
TGCAGTGCTAGTTGGAGCACAGATACGCAGTATTTT,CSASWSTDTQYF,TRBV20-1,NA,TRBJ2-3,few
TGTGCCAGCAGTGGGCCAGGGAGTAGACAGCCCCAGCATTTT,CASSGPGSRQPQHF,TRBV6-2/TRBV6-3,NA,TRBJ1-5,NA
TGTGCCAGCAGTTTATATAGCGGGCTCACAGATACGCAGTATTTT,CASSLYSGLTDTQYF,TRBV12-3/TRBV12-4,TRBD2,TRBJ2-3,few
TGTGCCAGCAGCTTCGCCTGGCGACGAGATGAGCAGTTCTTC,CASSFAWRRDEQFF,TRBV7-2,NA,TRBJ2-1,NA
TGTGCCAGCAGCCCGGGACAGGGCTATGAGCAGTTCTTC,CASSPGQGYEQFF,TRBV27,TRBD1,TRBJ2-1,few
TGTGCCAGCAGCTTAGGCCCTACAGGGGTTAGTTATAATTCACCCCTCCACTTT,CASSLGPTGVSYNSPLHF,TRBV7-8,TRBD1,TRBJ1-6,once
TGTGCCACCAGCAGATCCCGGCGGGGCGGGGACCAGCCCCAGCATTTT,CATSRSRRGGDQPQHF,TRBV15,NA,TRBJ1-5,NA
TGTGCCATCAGTGATTCGGGGGCAGGAAGCTCCTACGAGCAGTACTTC,CAISDSGAGSSYEQYF,TRBV10-3,NA,TRBJ2-7,few
TGTGCCAGCAGCTCCAGAAGTAGCGGGAGGGGTCCGAAGGACAATGAGCAGTTCTTC,CASSSRSSGRGPKDNEQFF,TRBV7-6,TRBD2,TRBJ2-1,NA
TGCGCCAGCAGCCAAACCCCGTCTGTTAGCCGGGTCTACGAGCAGTACTTC,CASSQTPSVSRVYEQYF,TRBV4-1,NA,TRBJ2-7,NA
TGTGCCAGCAGCAAGGACGTGAGCACAGATACGCAGTATTTT,CASSKDVSTDTQYF,TRBV21-1,NA,TRBJ2-3,NA
TGTGCCAGCAGTTTTTGGGGAGGACAAGAGACCCAGTACTTC,CASSFWGGQETQYF,TRBV28,NA,TRBJ2-5,NA
TGTGCCAGCAGCAAGTCACGGGAGACCCAGTACTTC,CASSKSRETQYF,TRBV7-2,NA,TRBJ2-5,many
TGTGCCAGCAGCGCTGGACAGGTTGAAAAACTGTTTTTT,CASSAGQVEKLFF,TRBV28,TRBD1,TRBJ1-4,few
TGCAGTGCTAGAGAGGGGAGTTCCCAGTACTTC,CSAREGSSQYF,TRBV20-1,NA,TRBJ2-5,NA
TGTGCCAGCAGGGGGGCTCTCGAGCAGTACTTC,CASRGALEQYF,TRBV2,NA,TRBJ2-7,NA
TGTGCCAGCAGCTTATTGCAGGGAAGGTGGAATGAGCAGTACTTC,CASSLLQGRWNEQYF,TRBV7-2,NA,TRBJ2-5,NA
TGTACCAGCAGTTTTCCTGCTAACTATGGCTACACCTTC,CTSSFPANYGYTF,TRBV12-3/TRBV12-4,NA,TRBJ1-2,NA
TGCGCCAGCAGAACCGGGACAGGGGTGTACTACAATGAGCAGTTCTTC,CASRTGTGVYYNEQFF,TRBV5-1,TRBD1,TRBJ2-1,few
TGTGCCAGCAGGTCTCAGGTTGGGGGACGCTCCTACAATGAGCAGTACTTC,CASRSQVGGRSYNEQYF,TRBV28,NA,TRBJ2-7,NA
TGTGCCAGCAGCCATGGACTAGCGGGAGGTCCCTACGAGCAGTACTTC,CASSHGLAGGPYEQYF,TRBV14,TRBD2,TRBJ2-7,few
TGTGCCACCAGGGGGGCGAGTGAGCAGTTCTTC,CATRGASEQFF,TRBV19,NA,TRBJ2-1,NA
TGTGCCAGCAGCGCAGAACAGGGAGGAGAGCAGCCCCAGCATTTT,CASSAEQGGEQPQHF,TRBV7-9,NA,TRBJ1-5,NA
TGTGCCAGCAGTTTATACGCTAGCGGCCTTTCGGAGACCCAGTACTTC,CASSLYASGLSETQYF,TRBV27,TRBD2,TRBJ2-5,NA
TGTGCCAGCAGCTTAGTATGGACGGAGACCCAGTACTTC,CASSLVWTETQYF,TRBV13,NA,TRBJ2-5,NA
TGTGCCAGCAGCTTACTCGGCAACGCTGAAGCTTTCTTT,CASSLLGNAEAFF,TRBV7-2,NA,TRBJ1-1,NA
TGTGCCAGCAGCGTGGGAGACAACACTGAAGCTTTCTTT,CASSVGDNTEAFF,TRBV2,NA,TRBJ1-1,few
TGCAGTGCTAGAAGACAGGGAACTTCCTACGAGCAGTACTTC,CSARRQGTSYEQYF,TRBV20-1,TRBD1,TRBJ2-7,NA
TGCAGTGCTAGAGAGAGGTACAGGGAACAGCCCCAGCATTTT,CSARERYREQPQHF,TRBV20-1,NA,TRBJ1-5,few
TGTGCCAGCAGTAGTCGTCCCCTATCCAATGAGCAGTTCTTC,CASSSRPLSNEQFF,TRBV27,NA,TRBJ2-1,NA
TGTGCCAGCAGTTTTAAAGGGAGCTCTGGAAACACCATATATTTT,CASSFKGSSGNTIYF,TRBV27,NA,TRBJ1-3,NA
TGCAGTGCTGGACAGGAATCGTCCCAGTACTTC,CSAGQESSQYF,TRBV20-1,TRBD1,TRBJ2-5,NA
TGTGCCAGCAGTACTCCCGGGACTTCTCCGCAGTATTTT,CASSTPGTSPQYF,TRBV12-3/TRBV12-4,NA,TRBJ2-3,NA
TGTGCCAGCAGCGCCCAGGGCCTGTATCAGCCCCAGCATTTT,CASSAQGLYQPQHF,TRBV5-6,NA,TRBJ1-5,NA
TGCGCCAGCAGCTTCATCGCGGGGGCGTCGCCATACCTAGCCAAAAACATTCAGTACTTC,CASSFIAGASPYLAKNIQYF,TRBV5-1,NA,TRBJ2-4,NA
TGTGCCAGCAGCTCCTGGACAGGGTTGGAGTCACCCCTCCACTTT,CASSSWTGLESPLHF,TRBV7-2,TRBD1,TRBJ1-6,NA
TGCGCCAGCAGGGCGTATCTCGCAGGGGCGAACACCGGGGAGCTGTTTTTT,CASRAYLAGANTGELFF,TRBV4-3,NA,TRBJ2-2,few
TGTGCCAGCAGTGAAATCCCCCCATGGGATTACAATGAGCAGTTCTTC,CASSEIPPWDYNEQFF,TRBV2,NA,TRBJ2-1,few
TGTGCCAGCAGCCACAAAGGGGGCCGCGGCTACACCTTC,CASSHKGGRGYTF,TRBV3-1,TRBD1,TRBJ1-2,few
TGCGCCAGCAGCATCTATACTAGCGGGGTCCCCTACGAGCAGTACTTC,CASSIYTSGVPYEQYF,TRBV5-1,TRBD2,TRBJ2-7,few
TGCAGTGCTGACCCCCGGGACCAACTTTCTTTCGAGCAGTACTTC,CSADPRDQLSFEQYF,TRBV20-1,NA,TRBJ2-7,NA
TGTGCCAGCAGCCAACACTTGACAGGAACCTATGGCTACACCTTC,CASSQHLTGTYGYTF,TRBV14,NA,TRBJ1-2,NA
TGTGCCAGCAGTGCCTTTTCCGGGACAGGCTATGACTACACCTTC,CASSAFSGTGYDYTF,TRBV2,TRBD1,TRBJ1-2,NA
TGCAGTGCTAGAGGCGGATTCGCGCAGGGTATGCAGTTCTTC,CSARGGFAQGMQFF,TRBV20-1,NA,TRBJ2-1,once